The 19 T cell receptor beta chains in this list originate from one sample, sequenced in a study of cytomegalovirus exposure and HLA in healthy donors. PCR primers comprised 60 Vbeta and 13 Jbeta primers. This table comes from immunoSEQ multiplex PCR, and its TCRdb copy is limited to in-frame clones, with some not included. The table lists under 200,000 clones, about 81% of them singletons. Sequenced: PBMCs. These receptors were obtained from a girl under 18 in good health and CMV-seropositive.

The chain has TRBV6-5 and TRBJ1-1, with D maybe TRBD1 (5 bases). The length of the CDR3 is 14 residues. Germline CDR1 is MNHEY and CDR2 is SVGAGI. Trimming stripped 2 bases from V and 5 bases from J, with 12 bases between. CDR3 region: CASSYGGVETEAFF. The CDR3 DNA is TGTGCCAGCAGTTACGGGGGGGTAGAAACTGAAGCTTTCTTT.

The count of this clone is one. The junction departs from germline at one end; a sequencing error may be responsible. The rearrangement joins TRBV7-7 to TRBJ2-5, with 11 bases matching TRBD2. CDR1 and CDR2 (germline): SSHAT, FNYEAQ (reference sequence). There are 15 residues in the CDR3. CDR3 amino acids: CASSEGLAVQETQYF. The CDR3, as DNA: TGTGCTAGCAGCGAGGGACTAGCGGTACAAGAGACCCAGTACTTC.

About this clone: The junction differs from germline at one of its ends, possibly a read error. J is TRBJ2-1 and V is TRBV14; D remains unclear. Germline assignment: CDR1 SGHDN and CDR2 FVKESK. The CDR3 has 11 amino acids. The CDR3 nucleotides read TGTGCCGGCAGTGTCTTCAATGAGCAGTTCTTC. It encodes CAGSVFNEQFF.

The chain employs TRBV7-6 and TRBJ1-1; D is undetermined. Between the trimmed V and J ends, which lost 2 bases and 8 bases, there was a span of 15 bases. The germline CDR1 and CDR2 sequences are SGHVS and FNYEAQ. The CDR3 extends over 14 amino acids. The DNA for the CDR3 is TGTGCCAGCAGCTTATACTCTGAACAGATCGAAGCTTTCTTT. Translating gives CASSLYSEQIEAFF.

The CDR3 nucleotides read TGTGCCAGCAGCTCAACAGGGGGTGGCTACACCTTC. Protein sequence: CASSSTGGGYTF. The chain has TRBV5-4 and TRBJ1-2; TRBD1 aligns across 8 bases. J lost 7 bases, V lost 3 bases, and 2 bases had no gene match. The germline CDR1 and CDR2 sequences are SGHNT and YYREEE (reference sequence). The CDR3 has 12 amino acids.

V gene TRBV5-6 combines with J gene TRBJ2-5, with D perhaps matching TRBD2 (6 bases). The CDR3 consists of 16 residues. V lost 1 base to trimming and J lost 2 bases, with 15 bases between them. Germline V gene lookup returns CDR1 SGHDT and CDR2 YYEEEE. CDR3 protein: CASSLRSSEIQETQYF. The DNA for the CDR3 is TGTGCCAGCAGCTTGCGGTCTAGCGAGATTCAAGAGACCCAGTACTTC. Variable domain in full (rest from reference TRBV5-6 and TRBJ2-5): DAGVTQSPTHLIKTRGQQVTLRCSPKSGHDTVSWYQQALGQGPQFIFQYYEEEERQRGNFPDRFSGHQFPNYSSELNVNALLLGDSALYLCASSLRSSEIQETQYFGPGTRLLVL.

The chain has TRBV18 and TRBJ2-1; possible D gene TRBD1, 6 bases. Germline assignment: CDR1 KGHSH and CDR2 LQKENI. This CDR3 has 14 amino acids. The V and J ends lost 1 base and 8 bases respectively, with 12 bases between them. The CDR3 nucleotides are TGTGCCAGCTCACCACTCGGGAAGGGGGATGAGCAGTTCTTC. Amino acid sequence: CASSPLGKGDEQFF.

This clone was detected once. The chain couples TRBV30 to TRBJ1-1, with 9 bases lining up with TRBD1. Losses at the gene ends were 5 bases for V and 11 bases for J; bases not matched to a gene: 15. This CDR3 contains 14 residues. Germline CDR1 reads GTSNPN; CDR2 reads SVGIG (reference sequence). CDR3 DNA sequence: TGTGCCTGGGGGCCGGGACAGGGATTGGCAAAGGCTTTCTTT. It specifies CAWGPGQGLAKAFF.

This clone is a singleton in its sample. The CDR3 DNA sequence: TGTGCCAGCAGCTTAGTAGGGGGAACCACAGATACGCAGTATTTT. This sequence encodes CASSLVGGTTDTQYF. The chain is built from TRBV7-9 and TRBJ2-3; TRBD1 is a possible D gene (6 bases). CDR1 SEHNR and CDR2 FQNEAQ come from the germline V gene (reference sequence). The CDR3 runs to 15 residues. Trimming cost V 1 base and J 2 bases, with 10 bases left between them.

This chain uses TRBV7-9 with TRBJ2-3; a possible D gene is TRBD2 (6 bases). Trimming removed 5 bases at V and 6 bases at J, with 18 bases between. The germline V gene has CDR1 SEHNR and CDR2 FQNEAQ (reference sequence). CDR3 length: 15 amino acids. Here the CDR3 reads CASSARGTVQDTQYF. The CDR3 DNA reads TGTGCCAGCAGCGCCCGGGGGACGGTCCAGGATACGCAGTATTTT.

This sequence joins TRBV29-1 and TRBJ1-2; no reliable D call. The V and J ends lost 2 bases and 4 bases respectively, with 14 bases between them. CDR1 and CDR2 (germline): SQVTM, ANQGSEA. CDR3 length equals 14 residues. The CDR3 coding sequence is TGCAGCGTTGAAAGTGGCAGTTTTGGCTATGGCTACACCTTC. This codes for CSVESGSFGYGYTF.

The chain carries TRBV5-1 and TRBJ2-3; the D gene is possibly TRBD1 (6 bases). V was pared by 4 bases and J by 0 bases, with 15 bases between. CDR3 length equals 16 residues. Germline-derived CDR1 and CDR2 are SGHRS and YFSETQ. CDR3 sequence reads: CASSPRPGTSTDTQYF. The CDR3 bases are TGCGCCAGCAGCCCCCGGCCTGGGACAAGCACAGATACGCAGTATTTT.

The J gene is TRBJ2-2, the V gene TRBV29-1, with 8 nucleotides matching TRBD1. CDR1 and CDR2 (germline): SQVTM, ANQGSEA. The CDR3 has 14 residues. Germline trimming cut 4 bases from V and 4 bases from J; bases unmatched to any gene: 5. Here the CDR3 reads CSVGQGIGTGELFF. Here the CDR3 DNA reads TGCAGCGTTGGACAGGGGATAGGCACCGGGGAGCTGTTTTTT.

The CDR3 loop is CASSRSYNEQFF. The CDR3 DNA sequence: TGTGCCAGCTCCCGCTCCTACAATGAGCAGTTCTTC. V is TRBV6-6 and J is TRBJ2-1; D not certain. CDR3 length: 12 residues. Trimming removed 8 bases from V and 0 bases from J, with 5 bases in between. From germline, CDR1 is MNHNY and CDR2 SVGAGI (reference sequence).

The rearrangement joins TRBV7-3 to TRBJ2-7; a weak D match, TRBD1 (5 bases). CDR3 length equals 14 residues. In germline, CDR1 is SGHTA, CDR2 FQGTGA. Trimming shortened V by 3 bases and J by 3 bases, and 12 bases separated the two germline ends. In DNA, the CDR3 is TGTGCCAGCAGCTTCCAGGGAATCGGCTACGAGCAGTACTTC. This sequence encodes CASSFQGIGYEQYF.

This clone came up a few times. The gene calls are TRBV9 and TRBJ2-2; D is undetermined. Trimming left V 0 bases short and J 4 bases short, with 10 bases between. The CDR3 covers 15 residues. The germline gives CDR1 SGDLS, CDR2 YYNGEE. The CDR3 DNA follows: TGTGCCAGCAGCGTAGGAGGATCGGGCACCGGGGAGCTGTTTTTT. Protein product: CASSVGGSGTGELFF.

The genes are TRBV18 and TRBJ1-1, with D perhaps matching TRBD1 (5 bases). With 1 base removed from V and 3 bases from J, the gap between germline ends came to 9 bases. Germline assignment: CDR1 KGHSH and CDR2 LQKENI. The CDR3 has 14 amino acids. CDR3 amino acids: CASSPQQGDTEAFF. The CDR3 bases are TGTGCCAGCTCACCACAGCAAGGGGACACTGAAGCTTTCTTT. The entire variable domain, with the rest obtained from reference TRBV18 and TRBJ1-1, is as follows: NAGVMQNPRHLVRRRGQEARLRCSPMKGHSHVYWYRQLPEEGLKFMVYLQKENIIDESGMPKERFSAEFPKEGPSILRIQQVVRGDSAAYFCASSPQQGDTEAFFGQGTRLTVV.

This clone was seen only once. The V and J genes are TRBV28 and TRBJ2-5, with TRBD2 as a possible D gene (6 bases). Germline V CDR1 and CDR2: MDHEN, SYDVKM. Trimming cost V 3 bases and J 3 bases, with 11 bases left between them. The CDR3 runs 14 residues. CDR3 in DNA: TGTGCCAGCAGTTTCCGGAGGGGAGAAGAGACCCAGTACTTC. This encodes CASSFRRGEETQYF.

This chain uses TRBV9 with TRBJ2-3; D is perhaps TRBD2 (6 bases). Germline lookup yields CDR1 SGDLS and CDR2 YYNGEE. The CDR3 runs to 16 residues. V was trimmed by 0 bases and J by 1 base, leaving 12 bases between them. CDR3 nucleotides: TGTGCCAGCAGCGTAGAGGGCGGGACTCGCACAGATACGCAGTATTTT. It encodes CASSVEGGTRTDTQYF.